These 23 T cell receptor beta chains came from one sample sequenced in a study of cytomegalovirus exposure and HLA in healthy donors (dated by TCRdb to about 2017). Libraries were constructed by the immunoSEQ multiplex PCR assay. A mixture of 60 forward primers for TCR Vbeta segments and 13 reverse primers for TCR Jbeta segments was used in the multiplex PCR. Not all clones reach the TCRdb copy of this immuneACCESS table, which keeps in-frame sequences only. Checked studies attribute under half of the gap to unresolved V genes and leave the rest unexplained. Counted in this sample were 150,000 to 200,000 clones; around four fifths of them appeared once. Of the sample, 3.1% is held by the ten largest clones. The sequenced sample was PBMCs. The source is a female donor in good health and CMV-seronegative.

About this clone: The sample has other DNA sequences that encode this CDR3 too. This sequence joins TRBV5-6 and TRBJ2-7; 8 bases line up with TRBD1. CDR1 is SGHDT, CDR2 YYEEEE, per germline. The CDR3 totals 14 residues. J was trimmed by 5 bases and V by 0 bases; bases with no gene match: 4. In DNA, the CDR3 is TGTGCCAGCAGCTTGGGGACAGGGAGCCACGAGCAGTACTTC. Amino acid sequence: CASSLGTGSHEQYF.

The chain couples TRBV5-8 to TRBJ2-5, with 13 bases aligning to TRBD2. CDR3 length: 16 amino acids. Germline V gene lookup returns CDR1 SGHTS and CDR2 YDEGEE. Trimming cost V 9 bases and J 1 base; bases outside gene matches: 9. The CDR3 bases are TGTGCCACCACCCAACGACTAGCGGGGGGCCAAGAGACCCAGTACTTC. This sequence encodes CATTQRLAGGQETQYF.

This clone was seen a single time. The V gene is TRBV27, the J gene TRBJ1-1, with 12 bases lining up with TRBD1. The CDR3 consists of 13 residues. Germline lookup yields CDR1 MNHEY and CDR2 SMNVEV (reference sequence). Losses at the gene ends were 3 bases for V and 9 bases for J; bases not matched to a gene: 2. The CDR3 protein is CASSLGTGGQAFF. In DNA form, the CDR3 reads TGTGCCAGCAGTTTGGGGACAGGGGGCCAAGCTTTCTTT.

The rearrangement links TRBV18 to TRBJ2-2, with 7 bases matching TRBD1. V lost 5 bases to trimming and J lost 3 bases; unmatched junction nucleotides: 3. Germline CDR1 is KGHSH and CDR2 is LQKENI. This CDR3 is 14 amino acids long. The CDR3 bases are TGTGCCAGCTCATGGGACAGTTACACCGGGGAGCTGTTTTTT. It translates to CASSWDSYTGELFF.

The rearrangement uses TRBV5-1 and TRBJ2-1; 11 bases agree with TRBD2. Losses at the gene ends were 4 bases for V and 12 bases for J; bases not matched to a gene: 12. CDR1 and CDR2 (germline): SGHRS, YFSETQ. The length of the CDR3 is 15 residues. The CDR3 coding sequence is TGCGCCAGCAGCCGCCAATCGGGACTAGCGGATGGGCAGTTCTTC. Translation gives CASSRQSGLADGQFF.

The chain combines TRBV27 with TRBJ1-6; TRBD1 aligns across 7 bases. J gave up 7 bases and V 4 bases, and 10 bases lay outside the gene matches. Germline V CDR1 and CDR2: MNHEY, SMNVEV (reference sequence). The CDR3 totals 16 residues. This chain's CDR3 is CASSSLQGSANSPLHF. The CDR3 coding sequence is TGTGCCAGCAGTTCATTACAGGGGAGTGCCAATTCACCCCTCCACTTT.

V and J are TRBV7-6 and TRBJ2-1; D not resolved. Trimming took 4 bases from V and 2 from J, leaving 6 bases between them. The V gene's germline CDR1 is SGHVS and CDR2 FNYEAQ. The CDR3 is made up of 13 amino acids. The CDR3 loop reads CASSSPPYNEQFF. For the CDR3, the DNA is TGTGCCAGCAGCTCTCCCCCCTACAATGAGCAGTTCTTC.

The chain uses TRBV5-1 and TRBJ2-1; 8 bases line up with TRBD2. The V and J ends lost 2 bases and 9 bases, in that order; junction bases with no gene match: 4. The CDR3 loop spans 13 amino acids. CDR1 and CDR2 from the germline V gene are SGHRS and YFSETQ. The CDR3: CASSFTGGGEQFF. As DNA, the CDR3 is TGCGCCAGCAGCTTTACGGGAGGGGGTGAGCAGTTCTTC.

The chain is built from TRBV25-1 and TRBJ1-1; tentatively, D is TRBD1 (5 bases). The CDR3 sequence is 12 residues long. CDR1 is MGHDK, CDR2 SYGVNS, per germline. V was clipped by 7 bases and J by 3 bases, with 9 bases between them. In DNA form, the CDR3 reads TGTGCCAGCAATAAAGGGGACACTGAAGCTTTCTTT. The encoded protein is CASNKGDTEAFF.

The chain couples TRBV9 to TRBJ2-7; 8 nucleotides match TRBD1. The CDR3 consists of 14 residues. J gave up 3 bases and V 3 bases, and 5 bases lay outside the gene matches. Germline assignment: CDR1 SGDLS and CDR2 YYNGEE. The CDR3 DNA follows: TGTGCCAGCAGCGCCCCCGGGACAGGCTACGAGCAGTACTTC. Its protein product is CASSAPGTGYEQYF.

Comments on this clone: The same CDR3 also results from other DNA sequences found in this sample. The chain recombines TRBV7-2 with TRBJ2-5, with TRBD2 matching 8 bases. In germline, CDR1 is SGHTA, CDR2 FQGNSA. CDR3 size: 14 residues. The trim removed 5 bases at V and 5 bases at J, leaving 7 bases unmatched. CDR3: CASSPTSGQETQYF. The DNA of the CDR3 is TGTGCCAGCAGCCCCACTAGCGGTCAGGAGACCCAGTACTTC. The full variable domain, with the rest looked up from reference TRBV7-2 and TRBJ2-5, is GAGVSQSPSNKVTEKGKDVELRCDPISGHTALYWYRQSLGQGLEFLIYFQGNSAPDKSGLPSDRFSAERTGGSVSTLTIQRTQQEDSAVYLCASSPTSGQETQYFGPGTRLLVL.

V and J are TRBV9 and TRBJ1-2; D is undetermined. CDR3 size: 14 residues. Germline V gives CDR1 SGDLS, CDR2 YYNGEE. Trimming took off 0 bases at V and 4 bases at J, with 10 bases between the two ends. DNA for the CDR3: TGTGCCAGCAGCGTAGATCGGGGTGGCTATGGCTACACCTTC. Translating gives CASSVDRGGYGYTF.

The chain links TRBV30 to TRBJ1-1; 8 nucleotides match TRBD1. Trimming cost V 3 bases and J 1 base; bases outside gene matches: 1. From germline, CDR1 is GTSNPN and CDR2 SVGIG (reference sequence). This CDR3 contains 13 residues. Here the CDR3 reads CAWRGQANTEAFF. The CDR3 DNA follows: TGTGCCTGGAGGGGACAGGCGAACACTGAAGCTTTCTTT.

The chain has TRBV5-6 and TRBJ2-3, with D possibly being TRBD1 (6 bases). The CDR3 sequence is 16 residues long. Germline V gene sequence: CDR1 SGHDT, CDR2 YYEEEE. V was trimmed by 0 bases and J by 3 bases, leaving 14 bases between them. CDR3 sequence reads: CASSLEGRGWTDTQYF. CDR3 nucleotide sequence: TGTGCCAGCAGCTTGGAGGGCAGGGGATGGACAGATACGCAGTATTTT.

The chain employs TRBV9 and TRBJ2-1; 9 bases fit TRBD2. V shed 0 bases and J 6 bases; nucleotides not matched to a gene: 4. The CDR3 has 15 residues. Germline-derived CDR1 and CDR2 are SGDLS and YYNGEE. The DNA for the CDR3 is TGTGCCAGCAGCGTAGAGGGACTAGCTACCAATGAGCAGTTCTTC. Its protein product is CASSVEGLATNEQFF.

The rearrangement joins TRBV27 to TRBJ2-3, with 11 bases lining up with TRBD1. Germline V CDR1 and CDR2: MNHEY, SMNVEV (reference sequence). CDR3 size: 13 residues. V was clipped by 1 base and J by 13 bases; unmatched bases: 4. The CDR3: CASSLYPGQGEYF. The CDR3 DNA reads as TGTGCCAGCAGTTTATACCCGGGACAGGGGGAGTATTTT.

This clone was detected once. The genes are TRBV5-1 and TRBJ2-7, with 7 bases matching TRBD2. Germline CDR1 SGHRS, CDR2 YFSETQ. The V gene end was trimmed by 1 base and the J gene end by 0 bases; junction bases not matched to a gene: 7. The length of the CDR3 is 16 residues. CDR3 DNA sequence: TGCGCCAGCAGCTTGCTCCTTGGGAGGGGCTCCTACGAGCAGTACTTC. Translating gives CASSLLLGRGSYEQYF.

The V call is TRBV9, the J call TRBJ2-5; 7 bases are a match to TRBD1. The length of the CDR3 is 15 residues. CDR1 and CDR2 from the germline V gene are SGDLS and YYNGEE. V was clipped by 1 base and J by 5 bases; unmatched bases: 8. The CDR3 region is CASSVYEGASETQYF. The CDR3 DNA reads as TGTGCCAGCAGCGTATATGAGGGGGCCTCGGAGACCCAGTACTTC.

This rearrangement joins TRBV7-9 to TRBJ2-3; possible D gene TRBD2, 6 bases. Looked up from germline, CDR1 is SEHNR and CDR2 is FQNEAQ (reference sequence). V dropped 1 base and J dropped 2 bases, with 10 bases sitting between them. The CDR3 covers 15 residues. CDR3 in DNA: TGTGCCAGCAGCTTAGGTGGGGGGATCACAGATACGCAGTATTTT. It specifies CASSLGGGITDTQYF.

The chain combines TRBV6-6 with TRBJ1-3; D gene ambiguous. The germline V and J ends were trimmed by 2 bases and 3 bases, with 2 bases remaining between them. This CDR3 region has 12 residues. CDR1 MNHNY and CDR2 SVGAGI come from the germline V gene (reference sequence). CDR3 residues: CASSYRGNTIYF. CDR3 in DNA: TGTGCCAGCAGTTACCGTGGAAACACCATATATTTT.

The V gene is TRBV9, the J gene TRBJ1-6; D is undetermined. This CDR3 is built from 15 residues. Germline CDR1 and CDR2: SGDLS and YYNGEE. V lost 0 bases to trimming and J lost 7 bases, with 11 bases between them. The CDR3 spells CASSVAGITNSPLHF. Written as DNA, the CDR3 is TGTGCCAGCAGCGTAGCCGGGATCACAAATTCACCCCTCCACTTT.

This chain joins TRBV6-4 and TRBJ2-2, with 13 nucleotides matching TRBD2. The CDR3 loop spans 17 amino acids. V lost 7 bases to trimming and J lost 9 bases; unmatched junction nucleotides: 14. Germline values: CDR1 MRHNA, CDR2 SNTAGT. CDR3 nucleotides: TGTGCCAGCAACCAACTAGCGGGAGGGCCTTTTGGCCGGGAGCTGTTTTTT. Its translation: CASNQLAGGPFGRELFF.

This clone has more than one count but fewer than ten. The chain joins TRBV5-8 to TRBJ2-1; 7 bases match TRBD1. Germline CDR1 is SGHTS and CDR2 is YDEGEE. The trim removed 4 bases at V and 5 bases at J, leaving 6 bases unmatched. The CDR3 is 14 amino acids. Here the CDR3 DNA reads TGTGCCAGCAGCCGGGGACAGCCGAACAATGAGCAGTTCTTC. Translated: CASSRGQPNNEQFF.